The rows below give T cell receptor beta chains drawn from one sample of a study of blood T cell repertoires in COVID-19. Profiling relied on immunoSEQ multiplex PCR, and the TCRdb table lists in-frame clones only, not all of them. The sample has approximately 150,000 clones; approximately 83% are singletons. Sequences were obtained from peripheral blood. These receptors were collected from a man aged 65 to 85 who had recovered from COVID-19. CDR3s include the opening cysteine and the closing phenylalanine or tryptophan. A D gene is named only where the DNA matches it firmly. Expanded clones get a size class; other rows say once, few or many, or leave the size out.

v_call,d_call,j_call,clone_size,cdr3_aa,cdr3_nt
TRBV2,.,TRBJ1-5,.,CASSAQGYSNQPQHF,TGTGCCAGCAGTGCTCAGGGATATAGCAATCAGCCCCAGCATTTT
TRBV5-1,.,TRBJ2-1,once,CASSSSARRNNEQFF,TGCGCCAGCAGCTCGTCCGCGCGCCGAAACAATGAGCAGTTCTTC
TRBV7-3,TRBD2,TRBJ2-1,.,CASSPRAAGVNEQFF,TGTGCCAGCAGCCCCCGGGCAGCGGGAGTTAATGAGCAGTTCTTC
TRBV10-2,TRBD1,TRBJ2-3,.,CASTGDRAGAGDTQYF,TGCGCCAGCACCGGGGACAGGGCCGGAGCTGGAGATACGCAGTATTTT
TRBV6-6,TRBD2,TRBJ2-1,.,CASSYPVAGVYEQFF,TGTGCCAGCAGTTACCCGGTAGCGGGAGTTTATGAGCAGTTCTTC
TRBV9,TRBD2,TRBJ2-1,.,CASSDGLATYNEQFF,TGTGCCAGCAGCGACGGACTAGCGACGTACAATGAGCAGTTCTTC
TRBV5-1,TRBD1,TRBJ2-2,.,CASSVTGDTGELFF,TGCGCCAGCAGCGTGACAGGGGACACCGGGGAGCTGTTTTTT
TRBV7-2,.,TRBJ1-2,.,CASSSTGNYGYTF,TGTGCCAGCAGCTCTACGGGAAACTATGGCTACACCTTC
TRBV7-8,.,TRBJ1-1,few,CASSLAQGYTEAFF,TGTGCCAGCAGCTTAGCCCAGGGCTACACTGAAGCTTTCTTT
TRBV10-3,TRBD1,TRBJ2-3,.,CAISESVGTGASTDTQYF,TGTGCCATCAGTGAGTCGGTGGGGACAGGGGCTAGCACAGATACGCAGTATTTT
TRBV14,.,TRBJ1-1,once,CASSLEVGGTEAFF,TGTGCCAGCAGCCTGGAGGTGGGGGGCACTGAAGCTTTCTTT
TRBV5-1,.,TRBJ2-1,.,CASSLEGDSYNEQFF,TGCGCCAGCAGCTTGGAGGGGGACTCCTACAATGAGCAGTTCTTC
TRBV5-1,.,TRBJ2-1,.,CASSLGQRNEQFF,TGCGCCAGCAGCTTGGGACAGCGCAATGAGCAGTTCTTC
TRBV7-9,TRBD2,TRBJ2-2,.,CASSSSGTGELFF,TGTGCCAGCAGCTCTAGCGGGACCGGGGAGCTGTTTTTT
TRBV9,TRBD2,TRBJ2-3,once,CASSVTGTNADTQYF,TGTGCCAGCAGCGTAACCGGGACTAACGCGGATACGCAGTATTTT
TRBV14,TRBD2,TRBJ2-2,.,CASRASGGTGELFF,TGTGCCAGCAGGGCTAGCGGGGGAACCGGGGAGCTGTTTTTT
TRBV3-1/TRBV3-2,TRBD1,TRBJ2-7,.,CASSTGQDESSYEQYF,TGTGCCAGCAGCACAGGACAGGACGAAAGCTCCTACGAGCAGTACTTC
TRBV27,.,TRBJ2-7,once,CASSRGYEQYF,TGTGCCAGCAGCAGGGGTTACGAGCAGTACTTC
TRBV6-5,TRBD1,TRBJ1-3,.,CASSYDRGSSGNTIYF,TGTGCCAGCAGTTACGACAGGGGGTCCTCTGGAAACACCATATATTTT
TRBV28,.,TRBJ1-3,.,CASSLRAGRGNTIYF,TGTGCCAGCAGTTTACGGGCAGGGCGTGGAAACACCATATATTTT
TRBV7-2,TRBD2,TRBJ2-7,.,CASSLTAGGSYEQYF,TGTGCCAGCAGCTTAACGGCGGGAGGATCCTACGAGCAGTACTTC
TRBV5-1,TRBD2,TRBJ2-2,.,CASSLGLAGDGTGELFF,TGCGCCAGCAGCCTGGGACTAGCGGGAGATGGTACCGGGGAGCTGTTTTTT
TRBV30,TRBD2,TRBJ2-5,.,CAWSVGLAGEETQYF,TGTGCCTGGAGTGTGGGACTAGCGGGAGAGGAGACCCAGTACTTC
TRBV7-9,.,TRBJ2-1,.,CASSFSNEQFF,TGTGCCAGCAGCTTCTCCAATGAGCAGTTCTTC
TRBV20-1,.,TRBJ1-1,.,CSASSSLLTEAFF,TGCAGTGCTAGTTCCTCACTCCTGACTGAAGCTTTCTTT
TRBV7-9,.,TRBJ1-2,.,CASSTRTAENGYTF,TGTGCCAGCAGCACTCGGACAGCTGAGAATGGCTACACCTTC
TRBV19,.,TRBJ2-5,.,CASSVDSQETQYF,TGTGCCAGTAGTGTGGACAGCCAAGAGACCCAGTACTTC
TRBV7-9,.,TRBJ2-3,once,CASSYGTTDTQYF,TGTGCCAGCAGCTACGGTACCACAGATACGCAGTATTTT
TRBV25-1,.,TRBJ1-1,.,CASSGRQNTEAFF,TGTGCCAGCAGTGGCAGACAGAACACTGAAGCTTTCTTT